The T cell receptor (beta chain) described here comes from a study of T cells in Graves' hyperthyroidism and ophthalmopathy. Study-level findings and limits: Ophthalmopathy was distinguished from stable hyperthyroidism by 13 V-J signatures.

This clonotype was counted ten times or more. Antigen: not known. The authors took PBMCs from 8.5 to 10 ml fresh peripheral blood. Germline CDR1 and CDR2: GTSNPN and SVGIG (reference sequence). Trimming shortened V by 4 bases and J by 1 base, and 10 bases separated the two germline ends. The CDR3 is made up of 13 amino acids. RNA transcripts gave rise to amplified TCR beta CDR3 regions. When the TCR CDR3 underwent first-round RT-PCR, the HTBI primer set was used. TCRdb recomputed calls from the multiplex PCR reads with MiXCR, one row per CDR3 protein. Counted here are 250,000 to 350,000 distinct CDR3 sequences, roughly 20% occurring once; the ten biggest clones make up about 60%.

This TCR came from a man under 40 with Graves' ophthalmopathy. V usage is TRBV30 and J usage is TRBJ1-2; possibly TRBD1 for D (5 bases). The sample was blood. This chain's CDR3 is CAWTGDGNYGYTF. DNA of the CDR3: TGTGCCTGGACCGGGGACGGTAACTATGGCTACACCTTC.